The 13 T cell receptor beta chains reported below all come from one sample, sequenced in a study of cytomegalovirus exposure and HLA in healthy donors. In the PCR, 60 Vbeta and 13 Jbeta primers were used. Sequenced by immunoSEQ multiplex PCR; TCRdb stores in-frame clones only, minus some. This sample has about 160,000 clones, with around 80% found just once. The sequenced material came from PBMCs. The receptors were gathered from a man aged 35 to 55 in good health and CMV-seronegative.

This chain links TRBV27 with TRBJ2-1; TRBD2 is a possible D gene (5 bases). The CDR3 consists of 17 residues. Germline V lookup: CDR1 MNHEY, CDR2 SMNVEV (reference sequence). Trimming left V 3 bases short and J 0 bases short, with 15 bases between. The CDR3 coding sequence is TGTGCCAGCAGTTTCGACTGGCCGGGAAGCTCCTACAATGAGCAGTTCTTC. Encoded protein: CASSFDWPGSSYNEQFF.

The V call is TRBV5-1, the J call TRBJ2-4; TRBD1 matches 8 bases. The CDR3 consists of 11 residues. The germline gives CDR1 SGHRS, CDR2 YFSETQ. After removal of 6 bases from V and 8 bases from J, the junction contained 1 base not matched to a gene. This CDR3 reads CASTDRDIQYF. CDR3 in DNA: TGCGCCAGCACGGACAGGGACATTCAGTACTTC.

With regard to this clone: A junction boundary mismatches the germline segment, possibly from a read error. The chain is built from TRBV2 and TRBJ2-4; 7 positions agree with TRBD2. The CDR3 contains 15 residues. CDR1 and CDR2 from the germline V gene are SNHLY and FYNNEI. The CDR3: CASSGGSGGGNSQYF. For the CDR3, the DNA is TGTGCCAGCAGTGGAGGGTCGGGGGGAGGAAACAGTCAGTACTTC.

The chain carries TRBV12-2 and TRBJ1-1; TRBD1, as called in the table, went unchecked against the DNA. TRBV12-2 is tagged as a pseudogene. The CDR3 loop spans 19 amino acids. CDR3 coding DNA: TGTGCAAGTCGCTTACTCCTGTCGTGTCAAAGGGACAGGGACACTGAAGCTTTCTTT. Translation gives CASRLLLSCQRDRDTEAFF.

This clone was seen a few times. The chain joins TRBV27 to TRBJ2-3, with TRBD2 as a possible D gene (6 bases). The germline V and J ends were trimmed by 0 bases and 2 bases, with 9 bases remaining between them. Germline CDR1 reads MNHEY; CDR2 reads SMNVEV (reference sequence). The CDR3 is made up of 15 amino acids. This chain's CDR3 is CASSLSSGVTDTQYF. The CDR3 nucleotides read TGTGCCAGCAGTTTATCTAGCGGAGTCACAGATACGCAGTATTTT.

This clone was counted a few times. The chain uses TRBV13 and TRBJ2-3; 8 nucleotides match TRBD2. CDR1 and CDR2 from the germline V gene are PRHDT and FYEKMQ (reference sequence). V lost 5 bases and J lost 2; bases outside the gene matches: 3. This CDR3 is 14 amino acids long. The CDR3 sequence: CASSPGRATDTQYF. CDR3 coding DNA: TGTGCCAGCAGCCCCGGGAGGGCCACAGATACGCAGTATTTT.

The J gene is TRBJ1-2, the V gene TRBV19; TRBD1 is a possible D gene (6 bases). Trimming took off 5 bases at V and 3 bases at J, with 7 bases between the two ends. This CDR3 is 12 amino acids long. In germline, CDR1 is LNHDA, CDR2 SQIVND (reference sequence). The CDR3 DNA is TGTGCCAGTAGTGGACAGTACTATGGCTACACCTTC. Translating gives CASSGQYYGYTF.

The CDR3 region is CASEGRAHEQYF. CDR3 DNA sequence: TGTGCCAGCGAAGGCAGGGCGCACGAGCAGTACTTC. J is TRBJ2-7 and V is TRBV19, with a possible D match to TRBD1 (5 bases). Germline lookup yields CDR1 LNHDA and CDR2 SQIVND (reference sequence). This CDR3 is built from 12 residues. Deletions cut 9 bases from V and 5 bases from J, with 14 bases between.

CDR3 coding DNA: TGCGCCAGCAGCTTGTCCCGACGCGGAGATACGCAGTATTTT. This gives the protein CASSLSRRGDTQYF. V usage is TRBV5-1 and J usage is TRBJ2-3; D uncertain. Per germline, CDR1 SGHRS and CDR2 YFSETQ. The CDR3 is made up of 14 amino acids. Trimming stripped 1 base from V and 5 bases from J, with 11 bases between.

This chain links TRBV15 with TRBJ1-2; 7 bases are a match to TRBD1. V was clipped by 3 bases and J by 1 base; unmatched bases: 5. The CDR3 spans 15 residues. The germline gives CDR1 LNHNV, CDR2 YYDKDF (reference sequence). The CDR3 is CATSSQDRFNYGYTF. DNA for the CDR3: TGTGCCACCAGCAGTCAGGACAGGTTTAACTATGGCTACACCTTC.

The V call is TRBV19, the J call TRBJ2-5, with 12 bases fitting TRBD2. In germline, CDR1 is LNHDA, CDR2 SQIVND (reference sequence). V lost 5 bases and J lost 6; bases outside the gene matches: 7. This CDR3 comprises 15 residues. The chain's CDR3 is CASSPLAGGEQTQYF. CDR3 coding DNA: TGTGCCAGTAGTCCCCTAGCGGGAGGGGAACAGACCCAGTACTTC.

The chain is built from TRBV29-1 and TRBJ2-6; D unresolved. The germline V gene has CDR1 SQVTM and CDR2 ANQGSEA. The length of the CDR3 is 18 residues. V was clipped by 0 bases and J by 0 bases, with 15 bases between them. CDR3 DNA: TGCAGCGTTGAAGAAAATCAGGTCCGCAGCTCTGGGGCCAACGTCCTGACTTTC. Its translation: CSVEENQVRSSGANVLTF.

The chain's CDR3 is CASSLGQKYNEQFF. The CDR3 DNA reads as TGCGCCAGCAGCTTGGGACAGAAGTACAATGAGCAGTTCTTC. This rearrangement joins TRBV5-1 to TRBJ2-1; D is possibly TRBD1 (5 bases). Germline values: CDR1 SGHRS, CDR2 YFSETQ. The CDR3 runs to 14 residues. The germline V and J ends were trimmed by 0 bases and 4 bases, with 8 bases remaining between them.